These 15 T cell receptor beta chains were all obtained from the same sample, sequenced in a study of T cells in Graves' hyperthyroidism and ophthalmopathy. TCR beta CDR3 regions were amplified from RNA. The HTBI primer set drove a first-round RT-PCR of the TCR CDR3. TCRdb redid the calling of the multiplex PCR reads with MiXCR, one entry per CDR3 protein. This sample has a few hundred thousand distinct CDR3 sequences; more than 15% occur once, and the top ten carry about 29%. Material: blood. These receptors were taken from a woman in her 30s with Graves' ophthalmopathy.

This chain uses TRBV20-1 with TRBJ2-5, with 7 bases matching TRBD2. The CDR3 runs 17 residues. J gave up 0 bases and V 0 bases, and 10 bases lay outside the gene matches. Germline V lookup: CDR1 DFQATT, CDR2 SNEGSKA (reference sequence). CDR3 loop: CSARDRSSGTYQETQYF. CDR3 in DNA: TGCAGTGCTAGAGATCGGTCCAGCGGGACGTACCAAGAGACCCAGTACTTC.

The V and J genes are TRBV19 and TRBJ2-7; D gene uncertain. Germline CDR1 and CDR2: LNHDA and SQIVND (reference sequence). The CDR3 loop spans 16 amino acids. V dropped 7 bases and J dropped 3 bases, with 22 bases sitting between them. CDR3: CASKGSGTLGFYEQYF. In DNA form, the CDR3 reads TGTGCCAGTAAGGGATCAGGAACGCTTGGTTTCTACGAGCAGTACTTC.

This clonotype was observed a handful of times. The CDR3 sequence: CASSPDRSNTGELFF. The CDR3 nucleotides are TGTGCCAGCAGTCCGGACAGATCGAACACCGGGGAGCTGTTTTTT. The rearrangement joins TRBV6-1 to TRBJ2-2; possible D gene TRBD1, 6 bases. Germline V lookup: CDR1 MNHNS, CDR2 SASEGT. Trimming removed 5 bases at V and 0 bases at J, with 10 bases between. CDR3 length equals 15 residues.

This clonotype was observed a few times. The chain joins TRBV6-2 or TRBV6-3 to TRBJ1-1; 9 bases match TRBD1. The CDR3 spans 15 residues. CDR1 and CDR2 (germline): MNHEY, SVGEGT. Trimming removed 5 bases from V and 5 bases from J; junction bases left unmatched: 9. The DNA of the CDR3 is TGTGCCAGCAGTCGATGGACAGGGGCGGGTACTGAAGCTTTCTTT. Amino acid sequence: CASSRWTGAGTEAFF.

The chain carries TRBV13 and TRBJ2-7; 10 bases are shared with TRBD2. The V segment lost 9 bases and the J segment 7 bases; nucleotides outside the gene matches: 15. The germline V gene has CDR1 PRHDT and CDR2 FYEKMQ (reference sequence). The CDR3 covers 15 residues. The CDR3 is CASSPQLSGRGEQYF. The DNA of the CDR3 is TGTGCCAGTAGCCCTCAACTAAGCGGGAGGGGTGAGCAGTACTTC.

In the case of this clonotype: A much bigger clone sits one base away, suggesting this may be a read error. The V gene is TRBV5-4, the J gene TRBJ1-1; no firm D call. Germline loops: CDR1 SGHNT, CDR2 YYREEE (reference sequence). The CDR3 spans 14 residues. Trimming pared 3 bases from V and 7 bases from J, leaving 16 bases between. CDR3 sequence (DNA): TGTGCCAGCAGCTCGCCTTCCCGAGGAAGTGAAGCTTTCTTT. As protein: CASSSPSRGSEAFF.

The sample holds many counts of this clonotype. The rearrangement links TRBV24-1 to TRBJ1-5; D remains ambiguous. V was trimmed by 3 bases and J by 0 bases, leaving 8 bases between them. This CDR3 is built from 15 residues. CDR1 is KGHDR, CDR2 SFDVKD, per germline. The DNA of the CDR3 is TGTGCCACCAGTGATCCACCAATTAGCAATCAGCCCCAGCATTTT. Translating it yields CATSDPPISNQPQHF.

The chain carries TRBV5-4 and TRBJ2-1; D possibly corresponds to TRBD2 (6 bases). V lost 2 bases to trimming and J lost 9 bases, with 15 bases between them. The CDR3 sequence is 14 residues long. Germline V lookup: CDR1 SGHNT, CDR2 YYREEE (reference sequence). DNA for the CDR3: TGTGCCAGCAGCTTCGGGGGACGTAGGAGTGAGCAGTTCTTC. This codes for CASSFGGRRSEQFF.

The chain recombines TRBV2 with TRBJ2-2, with 10 bases fitting TRBD2. V shed 5 bases and J 4 bases; nucleotides not matched to a gene: 10. The CDR3 consists of 17 residues. The germline CDR1 and CDR2 sequences are SNHLY and FYNNEI. The CDR3 sequence is CASSTNTGLASTGELFF. For the CDR3, the DNA is TGTGCCAGCAGTACTAACACGGGACTAGCGAGCACCGGGGAGCTGTTTTTT.

This clonotype was seen repeatedly, ten times or more. The gene calls are TRBV6-2 or TRBV6-3 and TRBJ1-2, with 9 bases that match TRBD1. The germline V gene has CDR1 MNHEY and CDR2 SVGEGT. This CDR3 contains 14 residues. Trimming at V came to 8 bases and at J to 4 bases, leaving 8 bases not matched to a gene. The CDR3 DNA reads TGTGCCAGCCTCGGGACAGGGCTCCTCTATGGCTACACCTTC. Translating gives CASLGTGLLYGYTF.

The gene calls are TRBV29-1 and TRBJ2-1; tentatively, D is TRBD1 or TRBD2 (6 bases each). V was trimmed by 4 bases and J by 6 bases, leaving 19 bases between them. The CDR3 runs to 15 residues. In germline, CDR1 is SQVTM, CDR2 ANQGSEA. CDR3 bases: TGCAGCGTTGGAGGGGGGACTGGCCGATCCAATGAGCAGTTCTTC. This encodes CSVGGGTGRSNEQFF.

A few counts support this clonotype. This chain links TRBV5-4 with TRBJ2-3; TRBD2 agrees at 8 bases. Germline V gene data show CDR1 as SGHNT and CDR2 as YYREEE (reference sequence). CDR3 length: 16 amino acids. The V gene end was trimmed by 4 bases and the J gene end by 1 base; junction bases not matched to a gene: 8. In DNA, the CDR3 is TGTGCCAGCAGCCCGCGACTAGCGAGAGGCACAGATACGCAGTATTTT. Its translation: CASSPRLARGTDTQYF.

This clonotype was seen repeatedly, ten times or more. The rearrangement uses TRBV11-2 and TRBJ2-7; D call uncertain. This CDR3 is built from 13 residues. Germline values: CDR1 SGHAT, CDR2 FQNNGV. V lost 1 base, J lost 7 bases, and 11 bases lay in between. CDR3 in amino acids: CASSLGAGWEQYF. The CDR3 DNA reads TGTGCCAGCAGCTTAGGGGCAGGCTGGGAGCAGTACTTC.

This clonotype appeared many times. V gene TRBV3-1 combines with J gene TRBJ1-1, with TRBD1 matching over 7 bases. This CDR3 is built from 13 residues. Germline V gene lookup returns CDR1 LGHDT and CDR2 YNNKEL (reference sequence). V gave up 1 base and J gave up 6 bases; unmatched junction bases: 2. DNA of the CDR3: TGTGCCAGCAGCCAAGGGGACAGTCCTGAAGCTTTCTTT. Its protein is CASSQGDSPEAFF.

In the case of this clonotype: A clone one base away is much larger, so this may be a read error. CDR3 sequence reads: CAGSATSGSQVTQYF. CDR3 bases: TGTGCCGGCAGCGCAACTAGCGGGAGTCAGGTGACCCAGTACTTC. The chain has TRBV2 and TRBJ2-5; 11 bases are a match to TRBD2. Looked up from germline, CDR1 is SNHLY and CDR2 is FYNNEI. The CDR3 spans 15 residues.